One sample yielded the 30 T cell receptor beta chains listed below, sequenced in a study of T-cell reconstitution after alpha-beta-depleted transplantation in children. TCRbeta library preparation incorporated unique molecular identifiers. TCRdb recomputed calls from the PCR reads with MiXCR, one row per CDR3 protein. The sample contains around 360,000 distinct CDR3 sequences, 10% to 13% of which appear only once. The material was PBMCs from the stem cell graft donor, obtained from the stem cell graft. These receptors all stem from a human donor who donated a stem cell graft to a child with acute lymphoblastic leukemia.

The chain joins TRBV15 to TRBJ2-7; possible D gene TRBD1, 6 bases. Germline values: CDR1 LNHNV, CDR2 YYDKDF (reference sequence). This CDR3 spans 16 amino acids. The ends were cut back, 0 bases at V and 5 bases at J, with 17 bases in the middle. CDR3 sequence (DNA): TGTGCCACCAGCAGAGATGGGGGCAGGAGTAGGCACGAGCAGTACTTC. Amino acids: CATSRDGGRSRHEQYF. The full variable domain, in which reference TRBV15 and TRBJ2-7 provide the parts outside the CDR3, is DAMVIQNPRYQVTQFGKPVTLSCSQTLNHNVMYWYQQKSSQAPKLLFHYYDKDFNNEADTPDNFQSRRPNTSFCFLDIRSPGLGDTAMYLCATSRDGGRSRHEQYFGPGTRLTVT.

The chain carries TRBV4-2 and TRBJ1-6; the match to TRBD1 covers 7 bases. Germline V lookup: CDR1 LGHNA, CDR2 YNFKEQ. V dropped 2 bases and J dropped 14; count of bases not matched to a gene: 9. The CDR3 runs 14 residues. The DNA for the CDR3 is TGTGCCAGCAGCCAAATGAAGACAGGGAGGGCCCTCCACTTT. Protein: CASSQMKTGRALHF.

The chain carries TRBV12-3 or TRBV12-4 and TRBJ2-7; D perhaps matches TRBD2 (5 bases). Trimming cost V 2 bases and J 5 bases, with 16 bases left between them. The CDR3 length is 15 residues. The chain's CDR3 is CASSLKGLALHEQYF. The DNA of the CDR3 is TGTGCCAGCAGTTTAAAAGGGCTAGCTCTCCACGAGCAGTACTTC.

This clonotype was detected only a few times. The chain recombines TRBV5-1 with TRBJ2-5; 10 bases map to TRBD2. This CDR3 region has 18 residues. V trimming: 4 bases; J trimming: 1 base; junction bases outside the gene matches: 13. Germline loops: CDR1 SGHRS, CDR2 YFSETQ. CDR3 amino acids: CASSLYLGGLAAQETQYF. In DNA form, the CDR3 reads TGCGCCAGCAGCCTATACCTGGGAGGACTAGCGGCCCAAGAGACCCAGTACTTC.

This rearrangement joins TRBV5-6 to TRBJ2-7; D gene unclear. Germline V CDR1 and CDR2: SGHDT, YYEEEE. CDR3 length: 13 amino acids. V was trimmed by 0 bases and J by 2 bases, leaving 6 bases between them. CDR3 DNA sequence: TGTGCCAGCAGCTTGGGACACCCCTACGAGCAGTACTTC. Translated, it gives CASSLGHPYEQYF.

The rearrangement uses TRBV4-3 and TRBJ2-5; no firm D call. V was shortened by 0 bases and J by 5 bases, with 13 bases between the two germline ends. The CDR3 is made up of 15 amino acids. The germline gives CDR1 LGHNA, CDR2 YSLEER. The CDR3 is CASSQDESFRETQYF. The CDR3 DNA reads as TGCGCCAGCAGCCAAGATGAGTCTTTCAGGGAGACCCAGTACTTC.

This clonotype occurred a few times. The chain recombines TRBV28 with TRBJ2-7; D gene uncertain. In germline, CDR1 is MDHEN, CDR2 SYDVKM. There are 14 residues in the CDR3. Trimming pared 3 bases from V and 6 bases from J, leaving 15 bases between. In DNA form, the CDR3 reads TGTGCCAGCAGTTTTTCGGACGGGCTTCTCGAGCAGTACTTC. Translating gives CASSFSDGLLEQYF.

This rearrangement joins TRBV20-1 to TRBJ2-2; 11 nucleotides align to TRBD2. The J segment lost 4 bases and the V segment lost 2 bases, leaving 6 bases of the junction unmatched. This CDR3 has 16 residues. Germline CDR1 and CDR2: DFQATT and SNEGSKA (reference sequence). The CDR3 sequence: CSARKVAGGPTGELFF. For the CDR3, the DNA is TGCAGTGCTAGAAAGGTAGCGGGAGGGCCCACCGGGGAGCTGTTTTTT.

The chain employs TRBV27 and TRBJ2-1; D possibly corresponds to TRBD1 (5 bases). CDR3 length: 15 residues. V lost 8 bases and J lost 8, with 22 bases in between. Germline-derived CDR1 and CDR2 are MNHEY and SMNVEV (reference sequence). The CDR3 DNA sequence: TGTGCCAGCGCCCTCAGGTGGGGCCGGAAAGATGAGCAGTTCTTC. Translation gives CASALRWGRKDEQFF.

This chain connects TRBV6-5 to TRBJ2-1, with 8 bases matching TRBD1. Per the germline V gene, CDR1 is MNHEY and CDR2 is SVGAGI. J gave up 3 bases and V 0 bases, and 4 bases lay outside the gene matches. This CDR3 spans 16 amino acids. This CDR3 reads CASSYSQGAGYNEQFF. The DNA for the CDR3 is TGTGCCAGCAGTTACTCGCAGGGGGCCGGCTACAATGAGCAGTTCTTC.

The genes are TRBV6-1 and TRBJ2-3, with 13 bases aligning to TRBD2. The J segment lost 6 bases and the V segment lost 6 bases, leaving 12 bases of the junction unmatched. Germline lookup yields CDR1 MNHNS and CDR2 SASEGT. The CDR3 contains 17 residues. The CDR3: CASRPGLAGPRRDTQYF. The CDR3 DNA sequence: TGTGCCAGCAGGCCGGGACTAGCGGGACCGAGGCGGGATACGCAGTATTTT.

The chain is built from TRBV28 and TRBJ2-6, with a possible D match to TRBD2 (5 bases). The germline V gene has CDR1 MDHEN and CDR2 SYDVKM. There are 13 residues in the CDR3. V was clipped by 9 bases and J by 4 bases, with 10 bases between them. For the CDR3, the DNA is TGTGCCAGGGCACGGAGGGGGGCCAACGTCCTGACTTTC. This translates into CARARRGANVLTF.

This clonotype was counted only a few times. The V gene is TRBV4-1, the J gene TRBJ2-1; the match to TRBD2 covers 8 bases. Germline loops: CDR1 MGHRA, CDR2 YSYEKL. Losses at the gene ends were 3 bases for V and 4 bases for J; bases not matched to a gene: 8. The CDR3 contains 16 residues. Here the CDR3 DNA reads TGCGCCAGCAGCCACCTCGGGAGGGCCGGTTACAATGAGCAGTTCTTC. It codes for CASSHLGRAGYNEQFF.

V gene TRBV15 combines with J gene TRBJ1-1, with no clear D. The CDR3 has 15 amino acids. Trimming cost V 4 bases and J 1 base, with 13 bases left between them. CDR1 is LNHNV, CDR2 YYDKDF, per germline (reference sequence). CDR3 loop: CATSIPRVENTEAFF. CDR3 DNA: TGTGCCACCAGCATTCCCCGGGTCGAGAACACTGAAGCTTTCTTT.

This clonotype was detected only a few times. The genes are TRBV12-3 or TRBV12-4 and TRBJ1-5; D uncertain. The CDR3 spans 14 residues. With 4 bases removed from V and 2 bases from J, the gap between germline ends came to 9 bases. CDR3 loop: CASSSQIGNQPQHF. The CDR3 bases are TGTGCCAGCAGTTCGCAGATAGGCAATCAGCCCCAGCATTTT.

This clonotype occurred a few times. The V gene is TRBV7-3, the J gene TRBJ2-1; D is ambiguous. This CDR3 has 13 amino acids. The V end lost 5 bases, the J end lost 7 bases, and 12 bases lay between the germline ends. Germline loops: CDR1 SGHTA, CDR2 FQGTGA. CDR3 in amino acids: CASSLPALNEQFF. CDR3 bases: TGTGCCAGCAGCCTCCCGGCACTTAATGAGCAGTTCTTC.

This clonotype has a handful of counts. The chain couples TRBV20-1 to TRBJ2-7; TRBD2 matches at 8 bases. Germline V gene sequence: CDR1 DFQATT, CDR2 SNEGSKA (reference sequence). V dropped 6 bases and J dropped 1; count of bases not matched to a gene: 8. The CDR3 has 14 residues. CDR3 coding DNA: TGCAGTGCGAGAAGACTAGCGACGTCCTACGAGCAGTACTTC. This encodes CSARRLATSYEQYF.

This clonotype was detected a few times. CDR3 coding DNA: TGTGCCAGCAGCCCACCCCGGGGCCTTTACACTGAAGCTTTCTTT. It codes for CASSPPRGLYTEAFF. The V call is TRBV9, the J call TRBJ1-1; weak D call: TRBD1 (5 bases). The V end lost 4 bases, the J end lost 3 bases, and 16 bases lay between the germline ends. Germline V lookup: CDR1 SGDLS, CDR2 YYNGEE. This CDR3 is 15 amino acids long. The full variable domain, rest sourced from reference TRBV9 and TRBJ1-1, is DSGVTQTPKHLITATGQRVTLRCSPRSGDLSVYWYQQSLDQGLQFLIQYYNGEERAKGNILERFSAQQFPDLHSELNLSSLELGDSALYFCASSPPRGLYTEAFFGQGTRLTVV.

The chain employs TRBV7-6 and TRBJ2-6; TRBD1 aligns across 11 bases. The CDR3 runs 16 residues. Germline V gives CDR1 SGHVS, CDR2 FNYEAQ. J was trimmed by 1 base and V by 6 bases; bases with no gene match: 2. Written as DNA, the CDR3 is TGTGCCAGCAGGGGACAGGGGGGATCTGGGGCCAACGTCCTGACTTTC. This encodes CASRGQGGSGANVLTF. Full variable domain (missing parts from reference TRBV7-6 and TRBJ2-6): GAGVSQSPRYKVTKRGQDVALRCDPISGHVSLYWYRQALGQGPEFLTYFNYEAQQDKSGLPNDRFSAERPEGSISTLTIQRTEQRDSAMYRCASRGQGGSGANVLTFGAGSRLTVL.

A few counts support this clonotype. This may stem from a read error, because a much larger clone lies one nucleotide away. The chain recombines TRBV20-1 with TRBJ2-2, with 8 positions matching TRBD2. Germline lookup yields CDR1 DFQATT and CDR2 SNEGSKA (reference sequence). The trim removed 2 bases at V and 3 bases at J, leaving 5 bases unmatched. This CDR3 region has 15 residues. The CDR3 bases are TGCAGTGCTAGAATCTCCGGGAGGGACACCGGGGAGCTGTTTTTT. This sequence encodes CSARISGRDTGELFF.

Written as DNA, the CDR3 is TGCAGTGCTAGAGATCTTGGGAGGGGCAACACCGGGGAGCTGTTTTTT. The encoded protein is CSARDLGRGNTGELFF. V gene TRBV20-1 combines with J gene TRBJ2-2; 7 bases map to TRBD2. With 0 bases clipped from V and 2 bases from J, the junction kept 6 bases outside the gene matches. CDR1 and CDR2 (germline): DFQATT, SNEGSKA (reference sequence). CDR3 length: 16 amino acids.

The table lists this clonotype with a few counts. The chain couples TRBV19 to TRBJ2-3, with D tentatively TRBD1 or TRBD2 (5 bases each). The CDR3 loop spans 15 amino acids. The V end was cut by 7 bases, the J end by 2 bases, with 16 bases between. Germline V lookup: CDR1 LNHDA, CDR2 SQIVND (reference sequence). The CDR3 DNA sequence: TGTGCCAGTAACCCGCAGGGAGTCATCACAGATACGCAGTATTTT. This codes for CASNPQGVITDTQYF.

On this clonotype: The conserved final phenylalanine or tryptophan is absent from the CDR3, which likely points to a read error. The chain has TRBV12-3 or TRBV12-4 and TRBJ2-1, with D perhaps being TRBD1 or TRBD2 (6 bases each). V lost 7 bases and J lost 6, with 16 bases in between. The CDR3 totals 14 residues. The CDR3 DNA reads as TGTGCCAGCACCCGGGCAGGGGAGGTCAATGAGCAGTTCTTG. Translation: CASTRAGEVNEQFL.

This clonotype was counted ten times or more. This rearrangement joins TRBV29-1 to TRBJ2-1, with 8 bases aligning to TRBD1. This CDR3 has 19 amino acids. Trimming at V came to 4 bases and at J to 8 bases, leaving 25 bases not matched to a gene. Germline CDR1 reads SQVTM; CDR2 reads ANQGSEA. The CDR3 protein is CSVVPIGTGPYWHSDEQFF. Here the CDR3 DNA reads TGCAGCGTTGTGCCCATCGGGACAGGTCCCTATTGGCATTCTGATGAGCAGTTCTTC.

The chain recombines TRBV27 with TRBJ1-5; perhaps TRBD1 as D (6 bases). V was cut by 6 bases and J by 7 bases, with 19 bases left in between. This CDR3 spans 15 amino acids. The germline V gene encodes CDR1 MNHEY and CDR2 SMNVEV (reference sequence). CDR3 residues: CASSFRGIGGQPQHF. Here the CDR3 DNA reads TGTGCCAGCAGCTTCCGGGGGATCGGGGGCCAGCCCCAGCATTTT.

The chain combines TRBV12-3 or TRBV12-4 with TRBJ2-7; D tentatively fits TRBD1 or TRBD2 (5 bases each). The CDR3 spans 12 residues. Trimming removed 4 bases from V and 7 bases from J, with 11 bases in between. The CDR3, as DNA: TGTGCCAGCAGTTGGGGCCCGGGGGAGCAGTACTTC. Amino acids: CASSWGPGEQYF.

The genes are TRBV5-1 and TRBJ2-7, with D unclear. Between the trimmed V and J ends, which lost 0 bases and 7 bases, there was a span of 11 bases. The CDR3 consists of 13 residues. Germline-derived CDR1 and CDR2 are SGHRS and YFSETQ. CDR3 protein: CASSLGALREQYF. The DNA for the CDR3 is TGCGCCAGCAGCTTGGGAGCCCTCAGGGAGCAGTACTTC.

This clonotype was picked up one time. The chain couples TRBV11-2 to TRBJ2-1; TRBD1 matches 10 bases. The trim removed 4 bases at V and 4 bases at J, leaving 4 bases unmatched. CDR1 and CDR2 (germline): SGHAT, FQNNGV. This CDR3 has 15 amino acids. CDR3 residues: CASSYGTGVYNEQFF. Written as DNA, the CDR3 is TGTGCCAGCAGCTATGGGACAGGGGTATACAATGAGCAGTTCTTC.

This rearrangement joins TRBV14 to TRBJ2-1; D is possibly TRBD1 (5 bases). Trimming stripped 0 bases from V and 15 bases from J, with 9 bases between. CDR1 and CDR2 from the germline V gene are SGHDN and FVKESK. The CDR3 is made up of 11 amino acids. The CDR3 DNA is TGTGCCAGCAGCCAAGAACAAGGGGTGTTCTTC. Its protein is CASSQEQGVFF.

Remarks on this clonotype: Just one base apart from a much larger clone, this may be a read error. The V and J genes are TRBV29-1 and TRBJ2-1; weak D call: TRBD2 (6 bases). In germline, CDR1 is SQVTM, CDR2 ANQGSEA. The CDR3 runs to 11 residues. This CDR3 reads CSVEEGRAVIF. CDR3 coding DNA: TGCAGCGTTGAGGAGGGGCGAGCAGTAATCTTC.